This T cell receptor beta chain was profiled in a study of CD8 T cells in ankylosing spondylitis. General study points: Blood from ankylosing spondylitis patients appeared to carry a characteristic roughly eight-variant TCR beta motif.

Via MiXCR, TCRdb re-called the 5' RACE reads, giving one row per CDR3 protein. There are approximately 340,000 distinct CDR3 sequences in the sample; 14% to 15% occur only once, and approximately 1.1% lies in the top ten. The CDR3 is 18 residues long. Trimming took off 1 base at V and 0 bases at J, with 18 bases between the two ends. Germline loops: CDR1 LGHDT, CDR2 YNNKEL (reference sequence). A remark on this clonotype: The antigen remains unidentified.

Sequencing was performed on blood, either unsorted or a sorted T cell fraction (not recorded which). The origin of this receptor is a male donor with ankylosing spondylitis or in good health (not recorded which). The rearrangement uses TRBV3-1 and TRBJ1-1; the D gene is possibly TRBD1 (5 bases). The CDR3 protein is CASSQVGGVGTLNTEAFF. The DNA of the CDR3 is TGTGCCAGCAGCCAAGTGGGGGGGGTAGGGACCTTGAACACTGAAGCTTTCTTT.